The 15 T cell receptor beta chains given below trace back to one sample, sequenced in a study of T cell responses to AZD1222 COVID-19 vaccine. TCRdb's table, derived via immunoSEQ multiplex PCR, lists solely in-frame clones and lacks some. The top ten hold roughly 0.6% of the sample, which has some 250,000 clones, 90% to 95% seen once. Here the sequenced sample was peripheral blood, taken 28 days after the second AZD1222 dose. These receptors were collected from an adult who received the AZD1222 COVID-19 vaccine.

This clone has just one count. This chain uses TRBV7-2 with TRBJ2-7; 8 bases line up with TRBD2. The germline CDR1 and CDR2 sequences are SGHTA and FQGNSA. V shed 1 base and J 3 bases; nucleotides not matched to a gene: 5. There are 15 residues in the CDR3. CDR3 protein: CASSLVPAGDYEQYF. CDR3 nucleotide sequence: TGTGCCAGCAGCTTAGTCCCAGCGGGAGACTACGAGCAGTACTTC.

The genes are TRBV29-1 and TRBJ2-2; 8 nucleotides line up with TRBD1. J gave up 5 bases and V 3 bases, and 5 bases lay outside the gene matches. Germline V gives CDR1 SQVTM, CDR2 ANQGSEA. The CDR3 has 14 amino acids. The CDR3 coding sequence is TGCAGCGTTGAGGACAGGGTAGGGACCGGGGAGCTGTTTTTT. Translated: CSVEDRVGTGELFF.

The chain is built from TRBV29-1 and TRBJ1-1, with D perhaps TRBD1 (6 bases). The CDR3 spans 13 residues. Germline V gives CDR1 SQVTM, CDR2 ANQGSEA. Trimming left V 6 bases short and J 0 bases short, with 11 bases between. The CDR3 region has the DNA TGCAGCGTGTGGGACACGTTGAACACTGAAGCTTTCTTT. Translated: CSVWDTLNTEAFF.

The chain couples TRBV5-1 to TRBJ1-4; the D gene is possibly TRBD1 (5 bases). CDR3 size: 14 residues. Trimming stripped 3 bases from V and 7 bases from J, with 13 bases between. Germline V gives CDR1 SGHRS, CDR2 YFSETQ. This CDR3 is CASSSPGLGEKLFF. The DNA of the CDR3 is TGCGCCAGCAGCTCCCCAGGGCTAGGTGAAAAACTGTTTTTT.

This chain joins TRBV14 and TRBJ2-1; a possible D gene is TRBD2 (5 bases). Germline CDR1 SGHDN, CDR2 FVKESK. This CDR3 spans 18 amino acids. V dropped 0 bases and J dropped 2 bases, with 17 bases sitting between them. The CDR3 protein is CASSQDRDLPDPYNEQFF. CDR3 coding DNA: TGTGCCAGCAGCCAAGATCGGGATCTACCGGACCCCTACAATGAGCAGTTCTTC.

This chain uses TRBV18 with TRBJ2-2; D remains ambiguous. From germline, CDR1 is KGHSH and CDR2 LQKENI. The CDR3 runs to 13 residues. V was clipped by 2 bases and J by 7 bases, with 8 bases between them. This CDR3 is CASSPGYGGELFF. In nucleotides, the CDR3 is TGTGCCAGCTCACCAGGGTATGGCGGGGAGCTGTTTTTT.

V usage is TRBV19 and J usage is TRBJ2-1; tentative D call: TRBD2 (6 bases). CDR3 size: 15 residues. The V end was cut by 3 bases, the J end by 8 bases, with 17 bases between. Germline assignment: CDR1 LNHDA and CDR2 SQIVND (reference sequence). CDR3 sequence (DNA): TGTGCCAGTAGTATGGGACGGAGGGCGGGCGATGAGCAGTTCTTC. The encoded protein is CASSMGRRAGDEQFF.

The V and J genes are TRBV18 and TRBJ2-1; D is unclear. Per the germline V gene, CDR1 is KGHSH and CDR2 is LQKENI. Trimming removed 3 bases from V and 8 bases from J, with 8 bases in between. This CDR3 has 12 amino acids. Here the CDR3 DNA reads TGTGCCAGCTCACCCAGCACCGATGAGCAGTTCTTC. The encoded protein is CASSPSTDEQFF.

In its sample, this clone was seen a few times. The J gene is TRBJ1-6, the V gene TRBV10-3, with D hard to call. CDR1 is ENHRY and CDR2 is SYGVKD in the germline V gene. With 8 bases removed from V and 11 bases from J, the gap between germline ends came to 4 bases. The CDR3 spans 9 residues. CDR3 sequence: CAICPPLHF. The CDR3, as DNA: TGTGCCATCTGTCCACCCCTCCACTTT.

The rearrangement joins TRBV5-1 to TRBJ1-6, with D unclear. The V end was cut by 0 bases, the J end by 10 bases, with 8 bases between. CDR3 length: 13 amino acids. Germline loops: CDR1 SGHRS, CDR2 YFSETQ. CDR3 in DNA: TGCGCCAGCAGCTTGGGAGGGAACTCACCCCTCCACTTT. Translation gives CASSLGGNSPLHF. The full variable domain, completed using reference TRBV5-1 and TRBJ1-6, is KAGVTQTPRYLIKTRGQQVTLSCSPISGHRSVSWYQQTPGQGLQFLFEYFSETQRNKGNFPGRFSGRQFSNSRSEMNVSTLELGDSALYLCASSLGGNSPLHFGNGTRLTVT.

V usage is TRBV18 and J usage is TRBJ1-1; tentatively, D is TRBD1 (5 bases). CDR1 and CDR2 from the germline V gene are KGHSH and LQKENI. This CDR3 contains 14 residues. Between the trimmed V and J ends, which lost 6 bases and 3 bases, there was a span of 14 bases. The CDR3 sequence is CASSGGLLDTEAFF. CDR3 coding DNA: TGTGCCAGCTCCGGGGGGTTGTTAGACACTGAAGCTTTCTTT. The variable domain in full, with the rest retrieved from reference TRBV18 and TRBJ1-1, is NAGVMQNPRHLVRRRGQEARLRCSPMKGHSHVYWYRQLPEEGLKFMVYLQKENIIDESGMPKERFSAEFPKEGPSILRIQQVVRGDSAAYFCASSGGLLDTEAFFGQGTRLTVV.

The genes are TRBV29-1 and TRBJ2-1, with 12 bases fitting TRBD1. CDR3 length equals 14 residues. V lost 7 bases and J lost 2; bases outside the gene matches: 3. CDR1 and CDR2 from the germline V gene are SQVTM and ANQGSEA. The CDR3 is CSAGTGGPYNEQFF. The CDR3 DNA sequence: TGCAGCGCCGGGACAGGGGGCCCCTACAATGAGCAGTTCTTC.

The rearrangement links TRBV9 to TRBJ2-3; D is unresolved. The CDR3 is 14 amino acids. Deletions cut 0 bases from V and 0 bases from J, with 5 bases between. Germline CDR1 SGDLS, CDR2 YYNGEE. CDR3: CASSVAASTDTQYF. DNA for the CDR3: TGTGCCAGCAGCGTAGCGGCTAGCACAGATACGCAGTATTTT.

The J gene is TRBJ2-5, the V gene TRBV2; the match to TRBD1 covers 11 bases. The CDR3 spans 14 residues. The V segment lost 6 bases and the J segment 5 bases; nucleotides outside the gene matches: 5. CDR1 and CDR2 from the germline V gene are SNHLY and FYNNEI. CDR3 protein: CASSRDRGFETQYF. The DNA of the CDR3 is TGTGCCAGCAGCAGGGACAGGGGGTTTGAGACCCAGTACTTC.

The chain uses TRBV19 and TRBJ1-3, with TRBD1 as a possible D gene (5 bases). V was cut by 3 bases and J by 2 bases, with 11 bases left in between. Looked up from germline, CDR1 is LNHDA and CDR2 is SQIVND (reference sequence). The CDR3 runs to 15 residues. The CDR3 spells CASSMSGRAGNTIYF. CDR3 coding DNA: TGTGCCAGTAGTATGTCAGGGCGAGCTGGAAACACCATATATTTT.